These T cell receptor beta chains were read from a single sample in a study of control samples from healthy donors and cancer patients. TCRdb keeps only in-frame clones here, not all; method: immunoSEQ multiplex PCR. Found here are roughly 120,000 clones, roughly 90% of them singletons; the top ten hold 15% to 20%. The sample was blood. The receptor set was obtained from a woman aged 45-65 years in good health. CDR3s include the opening cysteine and the closing phenylalanine or tryptophan. A D gene is named only where the DNA matches it firmly. Some rows have no size entry. The others give once, few or many, or a class for an expanded clone.

cdr3_aa,cdr3_nt,d_call,clone_size,j_call,v_call
CASSEKNRGNISPLHF,TGTGCCAGCAGCGAAAAGAATCGAGGGAACATTTCCCCCCTCCACTTT,.,.,TRBJ1-6,TRBV7-3
CASSLEPGTFFNGYTF,TGTGCCAGCAGCTTAGAGCCAGGGACGTTCTTTAATGGCTACACCTTC,.,.,TRBJ1-2,TRBV7-8
CASSVSSGTGTEAFF,TGTGCCAGCAGTGTATCATCCGGGACAGGGACTGAAGCTTTCTTT,TRBD1,.,TRBJ1-1,TRBV27
CASSLIWGGTRDGYTF,TGTGCCAGCAGTTTAATATGGGGCGGCACTAGGGACGGCTACACCTTC,.,.,TRBJ1-2,TRBV27
CASSLAAEYDGYTF,TGCGCCAGCAGCTTGGCCGCGGAATATGATGGCTACACCTTC,.,.,TRBJ1-2,TRBV5-1
CASALRVKVTEAFF,TGTGCCAGCGCCTTAAGGGTGAAGGTCACTGAAGCTTTCTTT,.,.,TRBJ1-1,TRBV2
CASSQSGSGSINGYTF,TGTGCCAGCAGCCAATCCGGATCCGGATCCATAAATGGCTACACCTTC,.,.,TRBJ1-2,TRBV5-4
CASSYLGRADTQYF,TGTGCCAGCAGTTACTTGGGCAGGGCAGATACGCAGTATTTT,.,.,TRBJ2-3,TRBV6-2/TRBV6-3
CASSRETANYGYTF,TGTGCCAGTAGCAGGGAAACGGCTAACTATGGCTACACCTTC,.,.,TRBJ1-2,TRBV19
CSIKLGEMRKDEQFF,TGCAGCATTAAGCTTGGGGAGATGAGGAAGGATGAGCAGTTCTTC,.,.,TRBJ2-1,TRBV29-1
CSVDYTGLDEQFF,TGCAGCGTTGACTACACTGGACTTGATGAGCAGTTCTTC,.,.,TRBJ2-1,TRBV29-1
CASSLYELAEKLFF,TGTGCCAGCAGCTTATATGAGTTAGCGGAAAAACTGTTTTTT,.,.,TRBJ1-4,TRBV7-9
CASSQDPPAGDTEAFF,TGCGCCAGCAGCCAAGATCCCCCGGCGGGGGACACTGAAGCTTTCTTT,.,.,TRBJ1-1,TRBV4-1
CASSLHRRRDNTGELFF,TGTGCCAGCAGCTTACACAGAAGGAGGGATAACACCGGGGAGCTGTTTTTT,.,.,TRBJ2-2,TRBV5-8
CASSLRAGNTGELFF,TGTGCCAGCAGCTTGCGGGCGGGGAACACCGGGGAGCTGTTTTTT,.,.,TRBJ2-2,TRBV5-5
CASVGADTQYF,TGTGCCAGCGTTGGCGCAGATACGCAGTATTTT,.,few,TRBJ2-3,TRBV18
CATDGTGSREQYF,TGTGCCACCGACGGGACAGGGTCGAGGGAGCAGTACTTC,TRBD1,.,TRBJ2-7,TRBV28
CARTHGGRSTGELFF,TGTGCCCGGACCCACGGGGGCAGATCCACCGGGGAGCTGTTTTTT,.,.,TRBJ2-2,TRBV30
CAISDFYEQYF,TGTGCCATCAGTGATTTCTACGAGCAGTACTTC,.,few,TRBJ2-7,TRBV10-3
CASRTPRDTANYGYTF,TGTGCCAGCAGGACCCCACGGGACACTGCTAACTATGGCTACACCTTC,.,.,TRBJ1-2,TRBV2
CASSPLSGGTGELFF,TGCGCCAGCAGCCCCCTAAGCGGGGGCACCGGGGAGCTGTTTTTT,TRBD2,.,TRBJ2-2,TRBV5-1
CASSPVWDSISNQPQHF,TGTGCCAGCAGCCCCGTTTGGGACAGTATTAGCAATCAGCCCCAGCATTTT,TRBD1,.,TRBJ1-5,TRBV11-3
CASSLSHTSGGYNEQFF,TGCGCCAGCAGCCTATCGCATACTAGCGGGGGCTACAATGAGCAGTTCTTC,TRBD2,.,TRBJ2-1,TRBV4-3
CASSLSDFPTDTQYF,TGTGCCAGCAGCTTATCTGATTTCCCCACAGATACGCAGTATTTT,.,.,TRBJ2-3,TRBV7-8
CASSLIANTGELFF,TGTGCCAGCAGCCTAATCGCGAACACCGGGGAGCTGTTTTTT,.,.,TRBJ2-2,TRBV7-9
CASSFQGRPNSPLHF,TGTGCCAGCAGCTTCCAGGGGAGACCTAATTCACCCCTCCACTTT,.,few,TRBJ1-6,TRBV5-6
CSAPGRTEAFF,TGCAGTGCTCCGGGGAGGACTGAAGCTTTCTTT,.,.,TRBJ1-1,TRBV20-1
CASSNQGFTGELFF,TGTGCCAGTAGTAATCAGGGATTCACCGGGGAGCTGTTTTTT,.,once,TRBJ2-2,TRBV19
CASSPKTEPGNTIYF,TGTGCCAGCAGCCCAAAGACAGAACCTGGAAACACCATATATTTT,.,.,TRBJ1-3,TRBV5-5
CASSLDGLGTDTQYF,TGCGCCAGCAGCCTAGACGGACTGGGCACAGATACGCAGTATTTT,.,.,TRBJ2-3,TRBV4-1
CASSEVGQGTTDTQYF,TGTGCCAGCAGTGAAGTAGGACAGGGGACCACAGATACGCAGTATTTT,TRBD1,.,TRBJ2-3,TRBV2
CAVRSLQETQYF,TGTGCCGTACGGTCCTTACAGGAGACCCAGTACTTC,.,.,TRBJ2-5,TRBV10-3
CASNRAATDTQYF,TGTGCCAGCAACAGGGCCGCCACAGATACGCAGTATTTT,.,.,TRBJ2-3,TRBV2
CASRRQGDSNQPQHF,TGTGCCAGCAGACGACAGGGAGATAGCAATCAGCCCCAGCATTTT,TRBD1,.,TRBJ1-5,TRBV6-5
CASRNRVMNTEAFF,TGCGCCAGCAGAAACAGGGTGATGAACACTGAAGCTTTCTTT,.,.,TRBJ1-1,TRBV4-1
CAWTTYGGGQETQYF,TGTGCCTGGACCACGTATGGCGGGGGGCAAGAGACCCAGTACTTC,TRBD2,.,TRBJ2-5,TRBV30
CAIDPRGRRGYTF,TGTGCCATCGACCCAAGGGGGCGCCGGGGCTACACCTTC,TRBD1,.,TRBJ1-2,TRBV2
CASSYFGSGAPADTQYF,TGTGCCAGCAGCTACTTTGGGTCGGGAGCCCCCGCAGATACGCAGTATTTT,.,.,TRBJ2-3,TRBV7-8
CASSVARGHQETQYF,TGTGCCAGCAGCGTAGCAAGGGGACACCAAGAGACCCAGTACTTC,.,.,TRBJ2-5,TRBV9
CASSIGQGGANVLTF,TGTGCCAGTAGTATAGGGCAAGGTGGGGCCAACGTCCTGACTTTC,.,.,TRBJ2-6,TRBV19
CASSVGGIYTDTQYF,TGTGCCAGCAGCGTAGGCGGAATCTACACAGATACGCAGTATTTT,.,.,TRBJ2-3,TRBV9
CASSLDPEKLFF,TGTGCCAGCAGCTTGGATCCAGAAAAACTGTTTTTT,.,.,TRBJ1-4,TRBV7-9
CASSLVLNRDSNQPQHF,TGTGCCAGCAGCTTAGTGTTAAACCGGGACAGTAATCAGCCCCAGCATTTT,TRBD1,.,TRBJ1-5,TRBV7-9
CASSPPGTANTGELFF,TGTGCCAGCAGCCCCCCGGGGACAGCGAACACCGGGGAGCTGTTTTTT,TRBD1,.,TRBJ2-2,TRBV9
CAWSVGDSRREAFF,TGTGCCTGGAGTGTAGGTGACAGCCGTCGGGAAGCTTTCTTT,.,.,TRBJ1-1,TRBV30
CASRKFGSTEAFF,TGTGCCAGCAGAAAGTTTGGGAGCACTGAAGCTTTCTTT,.,.,TRBJ1-1,TRBV27